These 14 T cell receptor beta chains were all obtained from the same sample, sequenced in a study of beta chain features in type 1 diabetes. The whole isolated RNA underwent reverse transcription, so sequencing captured expressed TCRB transcripts. This table comes from immunoSEQ multiplex PCR, and its TCRdb copy is limited to in-frame clones, with some not included. Of about 160,000 clones listed, approximately 8.4% are singletons. Sequencing was done on a sample of central memory CD4+ T cells from blood. Receptors originate from a woman between 18 and 30 years old in good health.

This chain joins TRBV25-1 and TRBJ1-2; 7 bases line up with TRBD1. This CDR3 spans 14 amino acids. Per germline, CDR1 MGHDK and CDR2 SYGVNS. V lost 3 bases and J lost 2; bases outside the gene matches: 3. This chain's CDR3 is CASSEQGQNYGYTF. Written as DNA, the CDR3 is TGTGCCAGCAGTGAGCAGGGACAGAACTATGGCTACACCTTC.

Remarks on this clone: This same CDR3 is encoded by further DNA sequences in the sample. The rearrangement links TRBV7-9 to TRBJ2-3, with 7 bases matching TRBD1. Germline values: CDR1 SEHNR, CDR2 FQNEAQ (reference sequence). This CDR3 is 14 amino acids long. V lost 1 base, J lost 4 bases, and 2 bases stayed unmatched. The CDR3, as DNA: TGTGCCAGCAGCTTAGGACAGGGCCCAGATACGCAGTATTTT. Translated: CASSLGQGPDTQYF.

This clone was counted a few times. V and J are TRBV29-1 and TRBJ2-1; 14 bases align to TRBD2. CDR1 is SQVTM and CDR2 is ANQGSEA in the germline V gene. The trim removed 7 bases at V and 7 bases at J, leaving 12 bases unmatched. The CDR3 loop spans 16 amino acids. CDR3 coding DNA: TGCAGCGCGCTTCGGACTAGCGGGAGGCCCACGAATGAGCAGTTCTTC. It yields the protein CSALRTSGRPTNEQFF.

V and J are TRBV6-5 and TRBJ1-2, with a weak D call TRBD1 (5 bases). Trimming removed 5 bases from V and 6 bases from J, with 10 bases in between. In germline, CDR1 is MNHEY, CDR2 SVGAGI. The CDR3 loop spans 12 amino acids. Written as DNA, the CDR3 is TGTGCCAGCAGTCTTCAGGGTAATGGCTACACCTTC. Protein sequence: CASSLQGNGYTF.

V and J are TRBV1 and TRBJ2-7; TRBD2, as called in the table, went unchecked against the DNA. TRBV1 is annotated as a pseudogene. The CDR3 spans 14 residues. CDR3 protein: CTSSQPKGLAGCLF. The CDR3 nucleotides read TGCACCAGCAGCCAGCCCAAAGGACTAGCGGGATGCCTCTTC.

A few counts support this clone. The CDR3 sequence is CASSPQTGSDTQYF. The CDR3 DNA is TGTGCCAGCTCACCCCAGACAGGGTCAGATACGCAGTATTTT. The chain combines TRBV18 with TRBJ2-3; the match to TRBD1 covers 7 bases. Trimming cost V 3 bases and J 4 bases; bases outside gene matches: 4. Germline V lookup: CDR1 KGHSH, CDR2 LQKENI. CDR3 length: 14 residues.

In DNA, the CDR3 is TGCGCCAGCAGCCAGGGACTAGCGGAAGAGACCCAGTACTTC. Translating it yields CASSQGLAEETQYF. V is TRBV4-1 and J is TRBJ2-5; TRBD2 matches 11 bases. The CDR3 loop spans 14 amino acids. Trimming removed 3 bases from V and 3 bases from J; junction bases left unmatched: 0. The germline CDR1 and CDR2 sequences are MGHRA and YSYEKL.

This clone showed up just a few times. V is TRBV7-9 and J is TRBJ2-7; D is perhaps TRBD1 (5 bases). Germline CDR1 SEHNR, CDR2 FQNEAQ (reference sequence). CDR3 size: 14 residues. V gave up 8 bases and J gave up 5 bases, with 19 bases separating them. The CDR3 region has the DNA TGTGCCAGCCGAACCTTAGGGGTTCGTGACGAGCAGTACTTC. This translates into CASRTLGVRDEQYF. The full variable domain, completed using reference TRBV7-9 and TRBJ2-7, is DTGVSQNPRHKITKRGQNVTFRCDPISEHNRLYWYRQTLGQGPEFLTYFQNEAQLEKSRLLSDRFSAERPKGSFSTLEIQRTEQGDSAMYLCASRTLGVRDEQYFGPGTRLTVT.

The chain uses TRBV15 and TRBJ2-5, with TRBD2 identical over 8 bases. The ends lost 0 bases at V and 5 bases at J; junction bases unmatched: 5. Germline lookup yields CDR1 LNHNV and CDR2 YYDKDF (reference sequence). The CDR3 extends over 15 amino acids. CDR3 DNA sequence: TGTGCCACCAGCAGAGAGCGGGGGGCAAGGGAGACCCAGTACTTC. Translated, it gives CATSRERGARETQYF. The full variable domain, completed using reference TRBV15 and TRBJ2-5, is DAMVIQNPRYQVTQFGKPVTLSCSQTLNHNVMYWYQQKSSQAPKLLFHYYDKDFNNEADTPDNFQSRRPNTSFCFLDIRSPGLGDTAMYLCATSRERGARETQYFGPGTRLLVL.

This clone was found a few times. The chain recombines TRBV5-4 with TRBJ2-5, with D maybe TRBD2 (6 bases). Germline-derived CDR1 and CDR2 are SGHNT and YYREEE (reference sequence). V was clipped by 4 bases and J by 3 bases, with 13 bases between them. There are 14 residues in the CDR3. The chain's CDR3 is CASSRQRAEETQYF. DNA for the CDR3: TGTGCCAGCAGCCGCCAGCGGGCAGAAGAGACCCAGTACTTC.

CDR3 loop: CASSPRTAGAYEQYF. The CDR3 DNA reads TGTGCCAGCAGCCCGCGTACAGCGGGAGCCTACGAGCAGTACTTC. The chain couples TRBV7-2 to TRBJ2-7; 8 bases agree with TRBD2. This CDR3 region has 15 residues. Germline CDR1 is SGHTA and CDR2 is FQGNSA. The V segment lost 5 bases and the J segment 2 bases; nucleotides outside the gene matches: 8.

This clone showed up just a few times. Within the sample, other DNA sequences also encode this same CDR3. This rearrangement joins TRBV4-2 to TRBJ2-3; 10 bases line up with TRBD2. J was trimmed by 4 bases and V by 3 bases; bases with no gene match: 1. Germline CDR1 and CDR2: LGHNA and YNFKEQ. This CDR3 contains 14 residues. CDR3 sequence (DNA): TGTGCCAGCAGCCAGGGGACTAGCGCAGATACGCAGTATTTT. Its protein product is CASSQGTSADTQYF.

In this sample, this clone turned up a few times. The CDR3 bases are TGTGCCTGGTCCAGGGGTGGCGGCACAGATACGCAGTATTTT. Translated, it gives CAWSRGGGTDTQYF. This chain joins TRBV30 and TRBJ2-3, with D perhaps matching TRBD1 (6 bases). In germline, CDR1 is GTSNPN, CDR2 SVGIG (reference sequence). V lost 5 bases, J lost 1 base, and 13 bases lay in between. The CDR3 spans 14 residues.

This clone was observed a handful of times. The J gene is TRBJ2-3, the V gene TRBV4-1; D may be TRBD2 (6 bases). This CDR3 spans 16 amino acids. Germline values: CDR1 MGHRA, CDR2 YSYEKL. Trimming cost V 0 bases and J 4 bases, with 14 bases left between them. CDR3 loop: CASSQDLTRGADTQYF. CDR3 DNA: TGCGCCAGCAGCCAAGATCTGACTAGAGGGGCAGATACGCAGTATTTT.